This section outlines one T cell receptor beta chain sequence together with its context. The entry originates in a study of CD8+CD57+ T cells in acquired aplastic anemia. Looked up from germline, CDR1 is SGHRS and CDR2 is YFSETQ. The CDR3 runs to 16 residues. V dropped 0 bases and J dropped 1 base, with 10 bases sitting between them. It was genomic DNA that served as the template for profiling TCR beta VDJ and CDR3. TCRdb passed the reads through MiXCR, listing each CDR3 protein once. The sample has about 290,000 distinct CDR3 sequences, 56% seen once. Flow cytometry had shown expanded CD8+CD57+ cells in the patients chosen for sequencing.

Sequencing used sorted CD4+, CD8+, or CD8+CD57+ T cells (not recorded which) from PBMCs. V is TRBV5-1 and J is TRBJ1-4; D not resolved. The sequence was collected from a human donor with aplastic anemia. The CDR3 DNA sequence: TGCGCCAGCAGCTTGGCCGGGCAAGGAACTAATGAAAAACTGTTTTTT. Its protein is CASSLAGQGTNEKLFF.